This T cell receptor (beta chain) derives from a study of blood T cells in healthy people across ages. Findings and limits, study-wide: Per million T cells, TCR beta diversity dropped about linearly as age rose. Estimates of total diversity, which came from one million sequenced T cells, were considered to be underestimates.

The CDR3 contains 14 residues. Trimming stripped 6 bases from V and 6 bases from J, with 15 bases between. Germline CDR1 WSHSY, CDR2 SAAADI. A second about 6 to 11 cycle PCR used barcoded and J-beta primers. A template-switch adaptor with 12 random nucleotides tagged each cDNA molecule. TCRdb re-derived calls from the 5' RACE reads in MiXCR, one entry per CDR3 protein. The sample holds some 1 million distinct CDR3 sequences, 45% seen once. For this clonotype: Its antigen is undetermined.

The clonotype comes from a woman aged 60-70 years in good health. Sample: blood. This chain connects TRBV10-2 to TRBJ2-1, with D unresolved. The CDR3: CASRRTLEINEQFF. CDR3 DNA sequence: TGCGCCAGCAGAAGGACCCTAGAAATCAATGAGCAGTTCTTC.